This TCR beta chain was found in a study of blood T cell repertoires in COVID-19 (dated by TCRdb to 2018 to 2021). About the investigation overall: Collaborator samples came from the United States, Italy and Spain and covered acute and convalescent phases of COVID-19. The prospective study material was composed of cDNA or gDNA derived from T cells, B-cell-depleted T cells, or PBMCs. The dataset comprised deeply sampled blood TCRbeta repertoires from subjects exposed to, actively infected with, or recovered from COVID-19. The repertoires were made available in a free public database intended to serve as a resource for research on the immune response to SARS-CoV-2. The samples were drawn from the first 160 participants of the ongoing ImmuneRACE study and from 1,254 subjects provided by 6 global collaborators. A de-identified subject ID, COVID-19 status, age in years and sex were almost always included in the sample metadata. Where HLA class I and class II types were available, the types were taken from metadata supplied by the sample provider, not from assay-based typing.

The study at large found these results: The quantity of clinical and demographic metadata differed by source and by participant and was supplied without curation.

The CDR3 has 11 amino acids, counting the end cysteine and phenylalanine. Just the 33-base CDR3 DNA is kept, in frame starting at base 1. Trimming costs V 6 bases and J 4 bases, and their ends lie 8 bases apart. The germline V gene (reference sequence) yields DFQATT for CDR1 and SNEGSKA for CDR2. TCRbeta CDR3 regions were amplified from genomic DNA using the immunoSEQ Assay, a bias-controlled multiplex PCR. In the paper's pipeline: The number of nucleated cells in each sample was estimated by amplification of reference gene primers within the assay. Sequence reads were collapsed and filtered to measure the absolute abundance of every unique TCRbeta CDR3 rearrangement. For each sample, productive Simpson clonality was calculated by taking the square root of Simpson's diversity index across productive rearrangements. The clones in this table, taken by TCRdb from immuneACCESS, are in-frame only. Not every clone is retained; where verified, under half of the shortfall comes from an unresolved V gene, and the cause of the rest is unknown. Clonal size and the V and J genes are those of that table, whereas D and trimming came from the DNA. The table for this sample lists about 33,000 clones; 70% to 90% of them were counted only once. Of the sample, approximately 19% is held by the ten largest clones.

Points on this clone: The antigen this receptor binds is unknown. It has no much larger one-base neighbor in the sample; base qualities were not kept.

The collaborating institutions used their own protocols to collect whole blood in K2EDTA tubes. Collaborator samples were shipped for TCRbeta analysis as frozen whole blood, isolated PBMCs, or DNA extracted from either sample type. The origin of this receptor is a man aged 70-80 years with acute or convalescent COVID-19. The chain links TRBV20-1 with TRBJ2-3, and TRBD2 may be the D gene, going by 5 matching bases. Sequencing input: peripheral blood. The CDR3 in this case is CSASEADTQYF. The nucleotide sequence reads as follows: TGCAGTGCCTCGGAGGCAGATACGCAGTATTTT.